The following is a T cell receptor (beta chain) sequence with its context. These data originate in a study of early T cells in non-severe SARS-CoV-2 infection. Across the whole study: Unsorted whole blood bulk RNA was sequenced, with unpaired chains.

Researchers attached unique molecular identifiers to individual cDNA molecules. In TCRdb, the 5' RACE reads were re-called with MiXCR into one record per CDR3 protein. The repertoire holds around 34,000 distinct CDR3 sequences, with roughly 4.5% as singletons. The sequenced material came from whole blood. The clonotype comes from an adult who was a healthcare worker with PCR-confirmed SARS-CoV-2 infection or an uninfected control (not recorded which).

The CDR3 DNA sequence: TGTGCCAGCAGCCCGGGGTACCTCAAGAAAGATGAGCAGTTCTTC. Encoded protein: CASSPGYLKKDEQFF. The genes are TRBV5-6 and TRBJ2-1; D possibly corresponds to TRBD2 (5 bases). Trimming removed 4 bases from V and 8 bases from J, with 19 bases in between. Looked up from germline, CDR1 is SGHDT and CDR2 is YYEEEE. The CDR3 loop spans 15 amino acids.